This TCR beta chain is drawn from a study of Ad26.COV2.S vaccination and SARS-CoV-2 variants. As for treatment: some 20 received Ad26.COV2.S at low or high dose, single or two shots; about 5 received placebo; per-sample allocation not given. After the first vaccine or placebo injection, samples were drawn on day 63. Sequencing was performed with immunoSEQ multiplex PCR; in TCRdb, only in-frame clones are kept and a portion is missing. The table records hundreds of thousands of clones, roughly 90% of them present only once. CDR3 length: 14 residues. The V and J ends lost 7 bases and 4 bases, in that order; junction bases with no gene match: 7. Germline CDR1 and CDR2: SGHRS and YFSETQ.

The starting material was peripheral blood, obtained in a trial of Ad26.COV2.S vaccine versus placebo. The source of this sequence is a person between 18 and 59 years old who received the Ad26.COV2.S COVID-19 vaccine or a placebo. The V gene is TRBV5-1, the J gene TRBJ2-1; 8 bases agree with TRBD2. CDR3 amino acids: CASSLAGPYNEQFF. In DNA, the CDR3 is TGCGCCAGCTCATTAGCGGGACCTTACAATGAGCAGTTCTTC.